Listed here are 20 T cell receptor beta chains from one sample, sequenced in a study of vaccination and CD4 T cells after COVID-19. Sequencing of the DNA from cultured CD4+ T cells was carried out with the Oncomine TCR Beta short-read assay. MiXCR was run by TCRdb on the PCR reads, yielding one entry per CDR3 protein. The table has around 7,600 distinct CDR3 sequences, approximately 48% seen once. Regarding treatment: roughly ten-day PBMC culture with coronavirus spike peptide pools or control peptides (ViraFEST assay). During the years 2011-2018, before the COVID-19 pandemic, the unexposed donor's CD4+ T cells were collected. The antigens of these receptors remain unknown. The source material was CD4+ T cells from blood, cultured in vitro. The receptor source for this set is a human donor in good health.

This chain joins TRBV6-2 or TRBV6-3 and TRBJ2-1; D tentatively fits TRBD1 or TRBD2 (6 bases each). Germline assignment: CDR1 MNHEY and CDR2 SVGEGT. Trimming took off 8 bases at V and 0 bases at J, with 14 bases between the two ends. The CDR3 is made up of 15 amino acids. This chain's CDR3 is CASVDGGRSYNEQFF. CDR3 in DNA: TGTGCCAGCGTCGACGGGGGCCGCTCCTACAATGAGCAGTTCTTC.

J is TRBJ1-5 and V is TRBV21-1; TRBD1 was called by the table and not checked on the DNA. TRBV21-1 is an annotated pseudogene. This CDR3 is built from 21 residues. CDR3 nucleotide sequence: TGTGCCAGCAGCCCTTGGGCAGGGGGGCGTTGGATCTTATATAGCAATCAGCCCCAGCATTTT. Amino acids: CASSPWAGGRWILYSNQPQHF.

This clonotype has just one count. The chain joins TRBV2 to TRBJ1-2; TRBD1 matches at 8 bases. Germline V gives CDR1 SNHLY, CDR2 FYNNEI. The CDR3 is made up of 17 amino acids. J lost 3 bases, V lost 2 bases, and 11 bases had no gene match. CDR3 DNA: TGTGCCAGCAGTGAAACCCAAACAGGGGGACTTGACTATGGCTACACCTTC. This gives the protein CASSETQTGGLDYGYTF.

The chain employs TRBV5-5 and TRBJ2-7; the match to TRBD1 covers 9 bases. The germline CDR1 and CDR2 sequences are SGHKS and YYEKEE (reference sequence). J gave up 2 bases and V 2 bases, and 2 bases lay outside the gene matches. The CDR3 sequence is 14 residues long. CDR3 sequence: CASSFTGGPYEQYF. Written as DNA, the CDR3 is TGTGCCAGCAGCTTCACAGGGGGCCCCTACGAGCAGTACTTC.

The chain recombines TRBV6-2 or TRBV6-3 with TRBJ2-1; TRBD2 matches at 12 bases. The CDR3 totals 16 residues. After removal of 4 bases from V and 2 bases from J, the junction contained 3 bases not matched to a gene. Germline V lookup: CDR1 MNHEY, CDR2 SVGEGT. The CDR3 sequence is CASSSASGRAYNEQFF. Written as DNA, the CDR3 is TGTGCCAGCAGTTCCGCTAGCGGGAGGGCCTACAATGAGCAGTTCTTC.

The J gene is TRBJ2-7, the V gene TRBV5-1, with TRBD2 as a possible D gene (6 bases). The CDR3 covers 13 residues. Germline CDR1 and CDR2: SGHRS and YFSETQ. Trimming left V 0 bases short and J 7 bases short, with 11 bases between. CDR3 loop: CASSLAGRSEQYF. The CDR3 DNA reads TGCGCCAGCAGCTTGGCAGGGAGGTCGGAGCAGTACTTC. The full variable domain, in which reference TRBV5-1 and TRBJ2-7 provide the parts outside the CDR3, is KAGVTQTPRYLIKTRGQQVTLSCSPISGHRSVSWYQQTPGQGLQFLFEYFSETQRNKGNFPGRFSGRQFSNSRSEMNVSTLELGDSALYLCASSLAGRSEQYFGPGTRLTVT.

This clonotype appeared a few times. V is TRBV6-2 or TRBV6-3 and J is TRBJ2-1; D is possibly TRBD1 (6 bases). The CDR3 is 16 amino acids. Deletions cut 8 bases from V and 3 bases from J, with 20 bases between. CDR1 and CDR2 from the germline V gene are MNHEY and SVGEGT. The CDR3 protein is CASAKGTPEHYNEQFF. CDR3 DNA sequence: TGTGCCAGCGCCAAAGGGACACCTGAACACTACAATGAGCAGTTCTTC.

This clonotype showed up just a few times. V and J are TRBV4-1 and TRBJ2-5, with 9 bases fitting TRBD2. Germline V gene lookup returns CDR1 MGHRA and CDR2 YSYEKL. V lost 1 base and J lost 1; bases outside the gene matches: 7. The CDR3 contains 17 residues. The CDR3 nucleotides are TGCGCCAGCAGCCAAGGGCCTAGCGGGGCTCTCCAAGAGACCCAGTACTTC. Protein: CASSQGPSGALQETQYF.

The chain has TRBV20-1 and TRBJ2-5, with D perhaps being TRBD1 or TRBD2 (6 bases each). The germline gives CDR1 DFQATT, CDR2 SNEGSKA (reference sequence). The CDR3 contains 16 residues. Trimming took off 4 bases at V and 5 bases at J, with 23 bases between the two ends. CDR3 residues: CSAITLRPQGGETQYF. The CDR3 DNA reads as TGCAGTGCTATCACGCTTAGACCCCAAGGGGGGGAGACCCAGTACTTC.

The chain links TRBV28 to TRBJ2-5; D uncertain. The V end was cut by 3 bases, the J end by 6 bases, with 8 bases between. CDR1 and CDR2 from the germline V gene are MDHEN and SYDVKM. CDR3 size: 12 residues. In nucleotides, the CDR3 is TGTGCCAGCAGTTTGTGGGGAAAGACCCAGTACTTC. Translated, it gives CASSLWGKTQYF. Full variable domain (missing parts from reference TRBV28 and TRBJ2-5): DVKVTQSSRYLVKRTGEKVFLECVQDMDHENMFWYRQDPGLGLRLIYFSYDVKMKEKGDIPEGYSVSREKKERFSLILESASTNQTSMYLCASSLWGKTQYFGPGTRLLVL.

The rearrangement uses TRBV30 and TRBJ2-5, with D possibly matching TRBD1 (6 bases). The ends were cut back, 0 bases at V and 5 bases at J, with 16 bases in the middle. The CDR3 has 15 amino acids. Germline CDR1 reads GTSNPN; CDR2 reads SVGIG (reference sequence). CDR3: CAWSVSGAHEETQYF. CDR3 DNA sequence: TGTGCCTGGAGTGTCTCAGGGGCGCACGAGGAGACCCAGTACTTC. The whole variable domain, remainder taken from reference TRBV30 and TRBJ2-5, is SQTIHQWPATLVQPVGSPLSLECTVEGTSNPNLYWYRQAAGRGLQLLFYSVGIGQISSEVPQNLSASRPQDRQFILSSKKLLLSDSGFYLCAWSVSGAHEETQYFGPGTRLLVL.

The rearrangement links TRBV4-1 to TRBJ2-3; D is undetermined. This CDR3 is built from 16 residues. V was shortened by 1 base and J by 0 bases, with 11 bases between the two germline ends. CDR1 is MGHRA and CDR2 is YSYEKL in the germline V gene. CDR3 in amino acids: CASSQVGRASTDTQYF. The CDR3 bases are TGCGCCAGCAGCCAAGTCGGACGGGCAAGCACAGATACGCAGTATTTT.

The V call is TRBV20-1, the J call TRBJ2-7; TRBD2 might be the D (5 bases). Germline CDR1 is DFQATT and CDR2 is SNEGSKA (reference sequence). V was clipped by 1 base and J by 2 bases, with 9 bases between them. The CDR3 runs 13 residues. CDR3 amino acids: CSARAGNPYEQYF. The CDR3 nucleotides read TGCAGTGCTAGAGCGGGGAACCCCTACGAGCAGTACTTC.

The chain recombines TRBV6-1 with TRBJ2-3; 8 bases fit TRBD2. The CDR3 has 14 amino acids. Germline loops: CDR1 MNHNS, CDR2 SASEGT. J lost 4 bases, V lost 7 bases, and 7 bases had no gene match. The CDR3 region has the DNA TGTGCCAGCAAGATAGCGGGAACGGCAGATACGCAGTATTTT. Its translation is CASKIAGTADTQYF.

The table lists this clonotype with a few counts. The V gene is TRBV27, the J gene TRBJ1-1, with TRBD1 as a possible D gene (6 bases). This CDR3 region has 15 residues. Germline V lookup: CDR1 MNHEY, CDR2 SMNVEV (reference sequence). The ends were cut back, 5 bases at V and 4 bases at J, with 17 bases in the middle. In DNA, the CDR3 is TGTGCCAGCAGTAAATGGGGGGGCGGGGGCACTGAAGCTTTCTTT. Translated: CASSKWGGGGTEAFF.

The chain links TRBV6-5 to TRBJ1-2, with D possibly TRBD1 on 6 matching bases. V lost 4 bases to trimming and J lost 7 bases, with 25 bases between them. Germline values: CDR1 MNHEY, CDR2 SVGAGI. There are 17 residues in the CDR3. The CDR3 sequence is CASSSGVTGKGLSGYTF. The DNA of the CDR3 is TGTGCCAGCAGTTCCGGGGTCACAGGGAAGGGTCTCTCTGGCTACACCTTC.

There are a few counts of this clonotype. The chain uses TRBV21-1 and TRBJ2-7; no check of the table's D call, TRBD1, against the DNA was made. TRBV21-1 is a known pseudogene. This CDR3 is built from 13 residues. In nucleotides, the CDR3 is TGTGCCACTAGGGAGGGACAGATCTACGAGCAGTACTTC. Its protein product is CATREGQIYEQYF.

This clonotype is a singleton in its sample. The J gene is TRBJ2-7, the V gene TRBV20-1; D unclear. The CDR3 consists of 14 residues. Germline values: CDR1 DFQATT, CDR2 SNEGSKA (reference sequence). V lost 0 bases, J lost 2 bases, and 11 bases lay in between. The CDR3 spells CSARDQAVTYEQYF. In DNA, the CDR3 is TGCAGTGCTAGAGATCAGGCGGTCACCTACGAGCAGTACTTC.

This chain connects TRBV25-1 to TRBJ1-1; D remains unclear. The V end was cut by 4 bases, the J end by 2 bases, with 8 bases between. Germline CDR1 and CDR2: MGHDK and SYGVNS. This CDR3 comprises 13 residues. Here the CDR3 reads CASSVAGNTEAFF. CDR3 nucleotides: TGTGCCAGCAGTGTCGCGGGAAACACTGAAGCTTTCTTT.

A few counts support this clonotype. The chain joins TRBV27 to TRBJ1-1; 11 bases agree with TRBD1. This CDR3 spans 15 amino acids. The trim removed 1 base at V and 4 bases at J, leaving 2 bases unmatched. The V gene's germline CDR1 is MNHEY and CDR2 SMNVEV (reference sequence). In DNA form, the CDR3 reads TGTGCCAGCAGTTTATTCGGGACAGGGGGCACTGAAGCTTTCTTT. Residues: CASSLFGTGGTEAFF.